This T cell receptor beta chain was sequenced for a study of T cell clones after liver transplantation. Whole-study results and caveats: These preliminary findings come from unstandardized post-transplant sampling times.

There are 14 residues in the CDR3. V was clipped by 2 bases and J by 8 bases; unmatched bases: 5. The germline V gene has CDR1 SGHRS and CDR2 YFSETQ. Concerning this clone: No antigen is known for it.

Repertoires were generated with immunoSEQ multiplex PCR, while TCRdb's copy carries only in-frame clones and drops some. The table includes roughly 100,000 clones, about 86% detected once. Sequences were derived from CD4+ T cells from blood, sampled around 49 months after liver transplant. This TCR was recovered from a human patient who received a liver transplant. Some of these T cells may belong to the graft donor. The chain uses TRBV5-1 and TRBJ1-4, with 8 nucleotides matching TRBD1. The CDR3 here is CASSLGQGGEKLFF. CDR3 nucleotide sequence: TGCGCCAGCAGCTTAGGACAGGGCGGGGAAAAACTGTTTTTT.